This T cell receptor beta chain was profiled in a study of vaccination effects on CD4 cells after COVID-19. Data came from immunoSEQ multiplex PCR; TCRdb stores just in-frame clones and leaves some out. The sample holds about 14,000 clones, 73% seen once. There are 16 residues in the CDR3. The V gene lost 0 bases and the J gene lost 1 base, with 12 bases spanning the gap. Germline V gene data show CDR1 as PRHDT and CDR2 as FYEKMQ (reference sequence). A word on this clone: Its target is unknown.

Findings and caveats of the study: In the late period after vaccination, infection- and vaccine-induced clones contracted markedly. The study found that post-vaccine spike-reactive clones in convalescents were mainly new vaccine-induced clones.

Prior to sequencing, the ViraFEST assay stimulated PBMC with viral peptide pools, which expanded the antigen-specific CD4+ T cells. Cultured cells yielded isolated CD4+ T cells after about ten days. The individual was infected with SARS-CoV-2 between March and December 2020, as confirmed by PCR. Each participant was administered two doses of either the BNT162b2 or the mRNA-1273 vaccine. Approximately 2.1 million PBMC were placed in each well, which was supplemented with approximately 9.7 IU/ml IL-2 and around 9.4 ug/ml peptides. The V and J genes are TRBV13 and TRBJ1-1; D not certain. This sequence originates from a human donor who had a prior SARS-CoV-2 infection. The sample consisted of CD4+ T cells from PBMCs cultured with HCoV-NL63 spike peptides, taken after COVID-19 vaccination. The CDR3 nucleotides are TGTGCCAGCAGCTTAGGGTTTAGGTCGGGGAACACTGAAGCTTTCTTT. Amino acid sequence: CASSLGFRSGNTEAFF.